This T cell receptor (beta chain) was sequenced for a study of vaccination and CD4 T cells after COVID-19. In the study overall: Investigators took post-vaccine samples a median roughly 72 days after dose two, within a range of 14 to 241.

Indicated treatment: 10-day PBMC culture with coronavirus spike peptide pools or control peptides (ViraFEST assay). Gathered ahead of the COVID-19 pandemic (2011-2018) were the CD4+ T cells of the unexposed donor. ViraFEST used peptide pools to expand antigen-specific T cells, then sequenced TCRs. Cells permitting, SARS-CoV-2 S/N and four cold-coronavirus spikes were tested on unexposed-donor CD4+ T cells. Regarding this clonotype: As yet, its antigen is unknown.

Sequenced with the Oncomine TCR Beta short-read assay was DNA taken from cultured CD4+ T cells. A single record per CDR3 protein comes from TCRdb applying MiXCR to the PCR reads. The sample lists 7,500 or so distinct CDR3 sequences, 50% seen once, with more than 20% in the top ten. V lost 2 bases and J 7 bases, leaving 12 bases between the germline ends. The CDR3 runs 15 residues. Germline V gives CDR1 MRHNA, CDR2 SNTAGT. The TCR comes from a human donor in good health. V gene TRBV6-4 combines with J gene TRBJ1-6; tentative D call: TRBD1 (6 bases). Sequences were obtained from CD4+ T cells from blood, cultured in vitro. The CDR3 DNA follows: TGTGCCAGCAGTGACACCCAGGGGATGAATTCACCCCTCCACTTT. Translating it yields CASSDTQGMNSPLHF.